The text below deals with one T cell receptor (beta chain). Per the germline V gene, CDR1 is MGHDK and CDR2 is SYGVNS. V lost 2 bases to trimming and J lost 5 bases; unmatched junction nucleotides: 5. CDR3 length: 15 amino acids. The record originates from a study of blood T cell repertoires in COVID-19. Background on the study: From the United States, Italy and Spain came samples of acute and convalescent COVID-19.

Per the original methods: Quantification of nucleated cells was approximated via reference gene primer amplification. TCRdb keeps only in-frame clones here, not all; method: immunoSEQ multiplex PCR. V and J calls and clone size are given by that table; D and trimming were obtained from the DNA. The sample lists 250,000 to 300,000 clones, around 85% occurring once. Seattle patients were enrolled during active infection and followed longitudinally. The sample taken for sequencing was peripheral blood. The genes are TRBV25-1 and TRBJ1-5, with TRBD1 matching over 8 bases. This clonotype originated in a woman in her twenties or thirties with COVID-19, enrolled during active disease. The CDR3 DNA sequence: TGTGCCAGCAGTGAAGGGGGGACAGGCTATCAGCCCCAGCATTTT. This sequence encodes CASSEGGTGYQPQHF.